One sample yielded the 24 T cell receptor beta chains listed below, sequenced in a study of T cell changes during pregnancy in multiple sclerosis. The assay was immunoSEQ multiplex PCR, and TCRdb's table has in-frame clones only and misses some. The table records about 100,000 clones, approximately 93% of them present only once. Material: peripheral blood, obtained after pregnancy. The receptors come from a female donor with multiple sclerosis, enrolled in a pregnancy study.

Here the CDR3 reads CASTHRGAVLAEQFF. The DNA of the CDR3 is TGTGCCAGCACCCACAGGGGCGCGGTGCTTGCTGAGCAGTTCTTC. This chain links TRBV7-9 with TRBJ2-1, with 7 nucleotides matching TRBD1. This CDR3 contains 15 residues. V gave up 7 bases and J gave up 9 bases; unmatched junction bases: 15. Germline-derived CDR1 and CDR2 are SEHNR and FQNEAQ (reference sequence).

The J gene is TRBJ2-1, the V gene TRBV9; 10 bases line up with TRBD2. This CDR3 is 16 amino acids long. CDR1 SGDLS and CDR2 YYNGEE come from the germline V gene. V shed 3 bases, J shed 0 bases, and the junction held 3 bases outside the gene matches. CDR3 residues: CASSGRLAGSYNEQFF. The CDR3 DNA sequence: TGTGCCAGCAGCGGGAGACTAGCGGGCTCCTACAATGAGCAGTTCTTC.

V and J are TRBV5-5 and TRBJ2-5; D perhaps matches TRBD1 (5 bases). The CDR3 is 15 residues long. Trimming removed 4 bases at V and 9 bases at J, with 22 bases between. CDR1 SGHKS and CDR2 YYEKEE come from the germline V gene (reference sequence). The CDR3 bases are TGTGCCAGCAGCGGGGATCCAGGGTCTCCCGAGCCCCAGTACTTC. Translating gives CASSGDPGSPEPQYF.

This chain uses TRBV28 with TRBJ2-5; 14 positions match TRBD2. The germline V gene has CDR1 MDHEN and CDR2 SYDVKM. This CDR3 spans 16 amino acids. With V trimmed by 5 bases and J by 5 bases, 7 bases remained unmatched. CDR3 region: CASSPGLAGGWETQYF. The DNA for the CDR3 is TGTGCCAGCAGTCCCGGACTAGCGGGAGGCTGGGAGACCCAGTACTTC.

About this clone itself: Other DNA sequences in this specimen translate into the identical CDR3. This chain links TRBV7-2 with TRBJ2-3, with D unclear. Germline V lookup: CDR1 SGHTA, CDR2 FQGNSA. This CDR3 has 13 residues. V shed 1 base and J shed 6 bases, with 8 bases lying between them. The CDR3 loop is CASSLGAPDTQYF. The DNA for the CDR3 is TGTGCCAGCAGCTTAGGAGCACCGGATACGCAGTATTTT.

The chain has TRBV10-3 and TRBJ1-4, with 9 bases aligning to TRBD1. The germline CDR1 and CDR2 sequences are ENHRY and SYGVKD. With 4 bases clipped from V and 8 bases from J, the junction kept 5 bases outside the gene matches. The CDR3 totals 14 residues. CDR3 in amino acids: CAISGQGGSEKLFF. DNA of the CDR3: TGTGCCATCAGTGGACAGGGGGGTTCGGAAAAACTGTTTTTT.

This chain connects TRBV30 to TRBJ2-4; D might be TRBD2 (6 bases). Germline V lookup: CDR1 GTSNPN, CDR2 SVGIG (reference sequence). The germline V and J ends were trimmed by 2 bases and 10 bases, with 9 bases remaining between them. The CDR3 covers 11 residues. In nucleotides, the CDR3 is TGTGCCTGGAGTCTGGGGGGAATTCAGTACTTC. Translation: CAWSLGGIQYF. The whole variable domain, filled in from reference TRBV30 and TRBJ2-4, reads SQTIHQWPATLVQPVGSPLSLECTVEGTSNPNLYWYRQAAGRGLQLLFYSVGIGQISSEVPQNLSASRPQDRQFILSSKKLLLSDSGFYLCAWSLGGIQYFGAGTRLSVL.

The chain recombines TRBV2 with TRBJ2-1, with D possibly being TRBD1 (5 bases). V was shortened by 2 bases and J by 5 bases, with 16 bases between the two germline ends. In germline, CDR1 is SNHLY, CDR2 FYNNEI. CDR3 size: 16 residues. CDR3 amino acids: CASSEWVSIGDNEQFF. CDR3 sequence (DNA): TGTGCCAGCAGTGAATGGGTTAGCATAGGGGACAATGAGCAGTTCTTC.

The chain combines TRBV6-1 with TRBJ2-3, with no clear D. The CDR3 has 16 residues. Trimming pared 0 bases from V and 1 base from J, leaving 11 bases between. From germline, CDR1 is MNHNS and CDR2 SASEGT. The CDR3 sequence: CASSEAAHSRTDTQYF. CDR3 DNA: TGTGCCAGCAGTGAAGCGGCCCATTCTCGCACAGATACGCAGTATTTT.

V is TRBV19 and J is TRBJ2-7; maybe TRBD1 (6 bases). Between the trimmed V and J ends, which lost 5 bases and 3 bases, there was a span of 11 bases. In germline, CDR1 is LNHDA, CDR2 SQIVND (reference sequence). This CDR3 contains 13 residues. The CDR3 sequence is CASSPGHLYEQYF. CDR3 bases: TGTGCCAGTAGTCCGGGACACCTCTACGAGCAGTACTTC.

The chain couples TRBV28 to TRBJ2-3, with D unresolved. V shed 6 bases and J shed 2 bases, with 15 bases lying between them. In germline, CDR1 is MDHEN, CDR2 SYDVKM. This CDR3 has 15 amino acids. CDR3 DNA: TGTGCCAGCAGCCACGCGGCCGCAGTCACAGATACGCAGTATTTT. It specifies CASSHAAAVTDTQYF. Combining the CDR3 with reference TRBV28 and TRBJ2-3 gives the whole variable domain DVKVTQSSRYLVKRTGEKVFLECVQDMDHENMFWYRQDPGLGLRLIYFSYDVKMKEKGDIPEGYSVSREKKERFSLILESASTNQTSMYLCASSHAAAVTDTQYFGPGTRLTVL.

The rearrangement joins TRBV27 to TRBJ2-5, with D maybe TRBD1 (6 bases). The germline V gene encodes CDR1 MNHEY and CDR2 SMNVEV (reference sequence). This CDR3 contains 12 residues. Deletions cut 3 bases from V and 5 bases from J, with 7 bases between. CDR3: CASSFTGETQYF. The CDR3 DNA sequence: TGTGCCAGCAGTTTTACAGGGGAGACCCAGTACTTC.

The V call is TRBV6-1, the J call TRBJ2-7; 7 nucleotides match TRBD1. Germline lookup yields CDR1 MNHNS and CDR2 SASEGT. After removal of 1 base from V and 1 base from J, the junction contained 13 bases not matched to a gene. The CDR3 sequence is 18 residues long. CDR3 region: CASSEVSYRGRSSYEQYF. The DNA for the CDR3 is TGTGCCAGCAGTGAAGTCTCTTACAGGGGAAGGAGTTCCTACGAGCAGTACTTC.

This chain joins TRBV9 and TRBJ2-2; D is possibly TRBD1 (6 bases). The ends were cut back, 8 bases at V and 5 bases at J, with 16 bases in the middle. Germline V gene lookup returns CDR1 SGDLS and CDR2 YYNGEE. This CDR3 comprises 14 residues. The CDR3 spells CASRISGATGELFF. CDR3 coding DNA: TGTGCCAGTAGAATTTCAGGGGCTACCGGGGAGCTGTTTTTT.

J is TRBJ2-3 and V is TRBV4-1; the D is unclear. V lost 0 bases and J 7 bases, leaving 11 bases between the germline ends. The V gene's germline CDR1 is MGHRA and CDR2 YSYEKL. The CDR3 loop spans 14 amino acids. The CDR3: CASSQELLRHTQYF. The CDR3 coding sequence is TGCGCCAGCAGCCAAGAACTACTTAGGCATACGCAGTATTTT.

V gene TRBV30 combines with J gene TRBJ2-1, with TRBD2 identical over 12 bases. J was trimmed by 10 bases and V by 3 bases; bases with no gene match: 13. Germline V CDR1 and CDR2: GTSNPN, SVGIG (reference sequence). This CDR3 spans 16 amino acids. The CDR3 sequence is CAWRASGLAGSGEQFF. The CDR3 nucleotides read TGTGCCTGGAGAGCCTCGGGACTAGCGGGCTCCGGGGAGCAGTTCTTC.

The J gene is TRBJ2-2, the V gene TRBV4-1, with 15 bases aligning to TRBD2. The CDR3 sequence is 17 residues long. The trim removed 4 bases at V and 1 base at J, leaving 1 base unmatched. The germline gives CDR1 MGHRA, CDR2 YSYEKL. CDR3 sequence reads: CASSRGLAGGNTGELFF. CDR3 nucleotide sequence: TGCGCCAGCAGCCGGGGACTAGCGGGAGGGAACACCGGGGAGCTGTTTTTT.

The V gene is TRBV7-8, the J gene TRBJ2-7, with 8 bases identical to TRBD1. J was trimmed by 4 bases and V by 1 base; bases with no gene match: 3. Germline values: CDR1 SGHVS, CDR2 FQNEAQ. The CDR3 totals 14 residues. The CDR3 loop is CASSLGDRGYEQYF. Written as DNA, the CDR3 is TGTGCCAGCAGCTTAGGAGACAGGGGATACGAGCAGTACTTC.

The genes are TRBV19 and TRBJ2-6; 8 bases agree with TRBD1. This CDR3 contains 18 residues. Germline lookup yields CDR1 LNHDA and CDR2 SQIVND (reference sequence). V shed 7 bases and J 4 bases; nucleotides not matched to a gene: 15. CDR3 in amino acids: CASTTTGGGREGANVLTF. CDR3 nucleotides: TGTGCCAGTACTACCACAGGGGGTGGAAGGGAAGGGGCCAACGTCCTGACTTTC.

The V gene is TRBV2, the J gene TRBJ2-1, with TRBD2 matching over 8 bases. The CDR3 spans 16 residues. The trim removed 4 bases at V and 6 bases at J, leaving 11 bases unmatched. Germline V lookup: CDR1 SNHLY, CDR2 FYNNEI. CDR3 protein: CASSVFSGSVGNEQFF. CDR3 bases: TGTGCCAGCAGTGTATTCAGCGGGAGTGTCGGCAATGAGCAGTTCTTC.

The CDR3 DNA is TGCGCCAGCAGCTTGGCCCTAGCGGGAGAGAGTGAGCAGTTCTTC. Translating it yields CASSLALAGESEQFF. J is TRBJ2-1 and V is TRBV5-1; 10 nucleotides align to TRBD2. V lost 0 bases, J lost 9 bases, and 6 bases stayed unmatched. Germline lookup yields CDR1 SGHRS and CDR2 YFSETQ. The CDR3 runs 15 residues.

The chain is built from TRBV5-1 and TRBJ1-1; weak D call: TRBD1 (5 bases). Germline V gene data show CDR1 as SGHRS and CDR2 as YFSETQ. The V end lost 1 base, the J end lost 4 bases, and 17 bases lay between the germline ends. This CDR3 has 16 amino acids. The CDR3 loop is CASSLTHRRGITEAFF. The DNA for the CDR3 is TGCGCCAGCAGCTTGACCCACAGGAGGGGCATCACTGAAGCTTTCTTT.

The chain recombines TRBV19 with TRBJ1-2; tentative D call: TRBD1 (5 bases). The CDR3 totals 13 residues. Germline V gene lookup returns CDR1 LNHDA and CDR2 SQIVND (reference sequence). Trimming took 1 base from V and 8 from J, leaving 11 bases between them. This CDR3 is CASSIAQGWGYTF. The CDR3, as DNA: TGTGCCAGTAGTATAGCCCAGGGCTGGGGCTACACCTTC.

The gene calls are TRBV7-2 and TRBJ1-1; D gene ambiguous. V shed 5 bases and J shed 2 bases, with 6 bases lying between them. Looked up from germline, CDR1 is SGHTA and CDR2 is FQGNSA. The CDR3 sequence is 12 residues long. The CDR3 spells CASSTYNTEAFF. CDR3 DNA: TGTGCCAGCAGCACCTATAACACTGAAGCTTTCTTT.